The following is a T cell receptor (beta chain) sequence with its context. The record originates from a study of OX40 agonist ivuxolimab in advanced cancers. Background on the study: Allowance was made for prior anti-PD-1, anti-PD-L1 or anti-CTLA-4 therapy, and around 41% had some.

Germline CDR1 and CDR2: SNHLY and FYNNEI. Trimming took 10 bases from V and 6 from J; bases not matched to a gene: 9. The CDR3 is 13 residues long. Libraries were prepared by immunoSEQ multiplex PCR; TCRdb keeps only in-frame clonotypes and omits some of them. The table includes roughly 26,000 clones, roughly 89% detected once. Baseline was the first blood sampling point, followed by cycle 4 day 1 and cycle 7 day 1. Sequences were derived from CD4+ or CD8+ T cells sorted from blood, sampled in a trial of the OX40 agonist ivuxolimab. The chain is built from TRBV2 and TRBJ2-7; TRBD2 matches 10 bases. The receptor comes from an adult with an advanced solid tumor such as melanoma, head and neck, liver or kidney cancer. The CDR3 DNA reads TGTGCCACCATAGCGGGGGGCCTGGGCGAGCAGTACTTC. Translating gives CATIAGGLGEQYF. Combining the CDR3 with reference TRBV2 and TRBJ2-7 gives the whole variable domain EPEVTQTPSHQVTQMGQEVILRCVPISNHLYFYWYRQILGQKVEFLVSFYNNEISEKSEIFDDQFSVERPDGSNFTLKIRSTKLEDSAMYFCATIAGGLGEQYFGPGTRLTVT.